This T cell receptor (beta chain) was sequenced in a study of blood T cell repertoires in COVID-19. Study overall: Samples of COVID-19 (acute and convalescent) were obtained from the United States, Italy and Spain.

Individuals drawn from 24 US areas were about 18 to 89 years old. Cohort allocation depended upon clinical history that participants reported. The V gene's germline CDR1 is GTSNPN and CDR2 SVGIG (reference sequence). The CDR3 has 17 amino acids. V lost 0 bases and J 3 bases, leaving 20 bases between the germline ends. Data came from immunoSEQ multiplex PCR; TCRdb stores just in-frame clones and leaves some out. The sample records about 250,000 clones, roughly 91% being singletons. The receptor was derived from a woman in her 30s with acute COVID-19. J is TRBJ1-1 and V is TRBV30; the D is unclear. The sample taken for sequencing was PBMCs or T cells enriched from blood (not recorded which). The CDR3 sequence: CAWSVRTVGFSDTEAFF. The CDR3 nucleotides read TGTGCCTGGAGTGTGCGTACAGTCGGTTTCTCGGACACTGAAGCTTTCTTT.